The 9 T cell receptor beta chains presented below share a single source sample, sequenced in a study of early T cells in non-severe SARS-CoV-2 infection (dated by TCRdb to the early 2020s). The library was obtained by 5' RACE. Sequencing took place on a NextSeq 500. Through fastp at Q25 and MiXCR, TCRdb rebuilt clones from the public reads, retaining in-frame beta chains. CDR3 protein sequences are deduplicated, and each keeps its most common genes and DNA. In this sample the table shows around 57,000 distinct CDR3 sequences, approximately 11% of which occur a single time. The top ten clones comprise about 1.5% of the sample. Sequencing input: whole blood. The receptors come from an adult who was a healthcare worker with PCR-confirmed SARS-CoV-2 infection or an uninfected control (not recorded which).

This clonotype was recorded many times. Here the CDR3 reads CASSKVGRISGANVLTF. For the CDR3, the DNA is TGTGCCAGCAGCAAAGTGGGACGGATCTCTGGGGCCAACGTCCTGACTTTC. This chain connects TRBV21-1 to TRBJ2-6; the table's D call, TRBD1, was not checked against the DNA. TRBV21-1 is deemed a pseudogene. The CDR3 extends over 17 amino acids.

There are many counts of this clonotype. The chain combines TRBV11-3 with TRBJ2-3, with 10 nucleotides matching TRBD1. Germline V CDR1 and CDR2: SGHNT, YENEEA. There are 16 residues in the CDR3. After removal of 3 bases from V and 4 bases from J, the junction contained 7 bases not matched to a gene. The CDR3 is CASSLGSGQGADTQYF. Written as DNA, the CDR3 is TGTGCCAGCAGCTTGGGATCCGGACAGGGGGCAGATACGCAGTATTTT.

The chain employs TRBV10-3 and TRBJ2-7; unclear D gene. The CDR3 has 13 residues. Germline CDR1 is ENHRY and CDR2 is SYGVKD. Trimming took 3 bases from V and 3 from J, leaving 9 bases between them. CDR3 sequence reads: CAISDGRNYEQYF. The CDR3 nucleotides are TGTGCCATCAGTGACGGCAGAAACTACGAGCAGTACTTC.

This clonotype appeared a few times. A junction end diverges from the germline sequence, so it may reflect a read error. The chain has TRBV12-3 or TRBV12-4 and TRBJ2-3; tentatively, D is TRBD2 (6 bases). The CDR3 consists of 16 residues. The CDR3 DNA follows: TGTGTCAGCCACACAGGAGCCCTCGGGGGTACAGATACGCAGTATTTT. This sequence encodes CVSHTGALGGTDTQYF.

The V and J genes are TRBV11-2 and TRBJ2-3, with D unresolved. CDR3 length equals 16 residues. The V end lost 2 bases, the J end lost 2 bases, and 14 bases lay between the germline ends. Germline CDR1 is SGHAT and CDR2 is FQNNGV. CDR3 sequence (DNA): TGTGCCAGCAGCTTATTCCAGGACGGCCCCACAGATACGCAGTATTTT. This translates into CASSLFQDGPTDTQYF.

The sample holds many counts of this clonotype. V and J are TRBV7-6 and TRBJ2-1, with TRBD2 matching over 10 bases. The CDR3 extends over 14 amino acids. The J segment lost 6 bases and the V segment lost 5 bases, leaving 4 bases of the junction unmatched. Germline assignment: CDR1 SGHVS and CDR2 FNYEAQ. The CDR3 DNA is TGTGCCAGCAGCCGTAGCGGGGGGACCAATGAGCAGTTCTTC. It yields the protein CASSRSGGTNEQFF.

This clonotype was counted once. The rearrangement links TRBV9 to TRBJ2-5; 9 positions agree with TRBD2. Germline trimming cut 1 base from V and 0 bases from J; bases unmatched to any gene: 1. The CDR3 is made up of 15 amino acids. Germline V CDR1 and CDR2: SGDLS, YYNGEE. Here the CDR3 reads CASSVSGGHQETQYF. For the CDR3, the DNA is TGTGCCAGCAGCGTAAGCGGGGGGCACCAAGAGACCCAGTACTTC.

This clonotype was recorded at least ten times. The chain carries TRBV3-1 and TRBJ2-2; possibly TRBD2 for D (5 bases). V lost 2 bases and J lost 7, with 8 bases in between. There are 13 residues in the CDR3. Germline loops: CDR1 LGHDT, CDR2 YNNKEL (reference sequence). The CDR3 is CASSQPRDGELFF. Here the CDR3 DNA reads TGTGCCAGCAGCCAACCCCGGGACGGGGAGCTGTTTTTT.

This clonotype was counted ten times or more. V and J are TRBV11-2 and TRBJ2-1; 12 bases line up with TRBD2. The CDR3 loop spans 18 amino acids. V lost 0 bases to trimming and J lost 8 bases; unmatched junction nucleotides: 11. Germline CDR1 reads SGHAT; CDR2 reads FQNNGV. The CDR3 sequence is CASSLDRASGGAGYEQFF. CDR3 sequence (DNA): TGTGCCAGCAGCTTAGATCGGGCTAGCGGGGGGGCCGGGTATGAGCAGTTCTTC.